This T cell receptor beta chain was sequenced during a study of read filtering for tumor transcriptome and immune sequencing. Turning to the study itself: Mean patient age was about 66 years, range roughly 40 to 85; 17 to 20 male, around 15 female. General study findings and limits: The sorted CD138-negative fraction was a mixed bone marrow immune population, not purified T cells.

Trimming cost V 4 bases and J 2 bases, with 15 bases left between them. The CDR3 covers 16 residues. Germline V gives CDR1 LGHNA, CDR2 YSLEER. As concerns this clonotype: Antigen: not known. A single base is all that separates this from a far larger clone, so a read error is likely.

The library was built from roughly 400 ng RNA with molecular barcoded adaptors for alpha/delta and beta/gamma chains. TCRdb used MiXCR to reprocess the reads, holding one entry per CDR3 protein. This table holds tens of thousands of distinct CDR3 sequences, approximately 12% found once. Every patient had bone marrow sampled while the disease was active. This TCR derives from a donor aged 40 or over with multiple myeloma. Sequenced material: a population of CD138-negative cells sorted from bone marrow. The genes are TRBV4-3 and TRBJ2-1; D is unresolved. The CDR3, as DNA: TGCGCCAGCAGCCTAGATATGGGCGGTCCCTACAATGAGCAGTTCTTC. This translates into CASSLDMGGPYNEQFF.